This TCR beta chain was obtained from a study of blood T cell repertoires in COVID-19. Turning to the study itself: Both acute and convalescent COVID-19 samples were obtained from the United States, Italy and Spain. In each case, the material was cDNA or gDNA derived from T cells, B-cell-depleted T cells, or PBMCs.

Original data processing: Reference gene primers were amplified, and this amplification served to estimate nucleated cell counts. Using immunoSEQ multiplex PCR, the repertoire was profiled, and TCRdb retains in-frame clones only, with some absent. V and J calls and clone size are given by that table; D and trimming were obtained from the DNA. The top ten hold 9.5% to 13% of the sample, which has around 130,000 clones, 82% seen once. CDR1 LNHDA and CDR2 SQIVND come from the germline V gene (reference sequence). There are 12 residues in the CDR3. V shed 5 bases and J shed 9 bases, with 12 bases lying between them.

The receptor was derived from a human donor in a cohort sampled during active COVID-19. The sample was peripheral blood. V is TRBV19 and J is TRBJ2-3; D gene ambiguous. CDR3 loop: CASSAESGTQYF. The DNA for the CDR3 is TGTGCCAGTAGTGCCGAGTCAGGAACGCAGTATTTT.